This T cell receptor beta chain was sequenced during a study of Graves' ophthalmopathy and Graves' hyperthyroidism. Broader study findings: Most thyroid clonotypes with frequency above 0.001 were detected in blood too. Ophthalmopathy progression cases were predicted by the model with 70.59% sensitivity and more than 72% specificity. A model of 13 signatures distinguished ophthalmopathy from stable hyperthyroidism at less than 90% sensitivity and approximately 81% specificity.

Losses at the gene ends were 3 bases for V and 7 bases for J; bases not matched to a gene: 3. The CDR3 has 14 residues. Investigators amplified TCR beta CDR3 regions from RNA transcripts. The authors performed first-round RT-PCR with HTBI primers and then a second-round multiplex PCR. TCRdb reanalysed the multiplex PCR reads using MiXCR and keeps one entry per CDR3 protein. The sample holds 600,000 to 700,000 distinct CDR3 sequences, approximately 39% seen once. This clonotype was recorded at least ten times. Antigen: not known. The rearrangement uses TRBV12-3 or TRBV12-4 and TRBJ1-1; the match to TRBD1 covers 12 bases. The TCR sequence derives from an adult man with Graves' ophthalmopathy. The sample comprised peripheral blood. The CDR3 region is CASSFGTGGLEAFF. The CDR3 DNA reads TGTGCCAGCAGTTTTGGGACAGGGGGCCTTGAAGCTTTCTTT.